This T cell receptor beta chain appears in the sequencing data of a study of T cells in Graves' hyperthyroidism and ophthalmopathy (dated by TCRdb to the late 2010s). A note on the overall study: Peripheral blood samples were taken at initial diagnosis, before any treatment was given. TCR Vbeta CDR3 sequencing of roughly 140 peripheral blood samples (under 45 ophthalmopathy, 75 to 80 hyperthyroidism and roughly 17 progressor patients) is reported in the paper. Prospective prediction of ophthalmopathy was tested in an independent validation cohort consisting of 18 to 20 hyperthyroidism patients and 15 or so patients who later progressed to ophthalmopathy. TCR V-J signatures able to tell the groups apart were searched for in a discovery cohort of around 95 patients, of whom roughly 42 had Graves' ophthalmopathy and 57 had stable Graves' hyperthyroidism. After sampling, hyperthyroidism patients received methimazole starting at 30 mg daily, and ophthalmopathy patients received high-dose intravenous methylprednisolone. Thyroid tissue and blood T-cell repertoires from over 5 Graves' hyperthyroidism patients were also compared in the study. The 75 to 100 discovery patients were randomly split 7:3 into training and test sets.

Paper-wide results and their limitations: Most expanded thyroid clonotypes (frequency above 0.001) were also found in blood, which suggests that blood repertoires may mirror thyroid immune responses. No statistical method was used to fix the sample size in advance, and group allocation was not hidden from the investigators. Ophthalmopathy was separated from stable hyperthyroidism by a 13 V-J signature model, with 85% to 90% sensitivity and approximately 84% specificity obtained in cross-validation and 80%/75% obtained in testing. During validation, the model predicted progression to ophthalmopathy a median of approximately 6.5 months ahead of onset, with more than 55% sensitivity and roughly 72% specificity.

Stable Graves' hyperthyroidism was defined as the absence of progression to ophthalmopathy over 18 months of follow-up. The hyperthyroidism patients were between 18 and 65 years old and newly diagnosed, with a disease duration of less than 2 months. Any patient with an uncontrolled infection, another autoimmune disease, pregnancy or lactation was excluded. Diagnoses were based on clinical symptoms, serum thyroxine and TRAb, thyroid ultrasound and orbital computed tomography. PBMCs were isolated from about 9 ml of fresh peripheral blood by Ficoll-Paque density gradient centrifugation. Total RNA was extracted using Trizol reagent, and RNA quality was assessed on an Agilent 2100 Bioanalyzer. Amplification of TCR beta CDR3 regions was carried out from RNA transcripts. For the first round of RT-PCR on the TCR CDR3, the HTBI primer set was used together with the Qiagen OneStep RT-PCR kit. Libraries were constructed in a second round of multiplex PCR, after which size selection and purification were carried out. The libraries were sequenced on an Illumina HiSeq2000 using paired-end 100 bp reads. The study's own analysis went as follows. SOAPnuke was used to process the raw data, throwing out any read that contained adapters or uncalled bases, had a mean Phred below 15, or lacked an exact constant-primer or identifier match. COPE v1.2.5 was used to merge the high-quality paired reads, and each unique nucleotide sequence was defined as a clonotype. Clonotypes were aligned to IMGT TRBV, TRBD and TRBJ reference segments using MiTCR v1.1. Analysis was restricted to V-J combinations with a frequency above 0.0001, which covered approximately 99% of repertoires. A TCS score was defined as the ratio of F50 (clonal expansion) to E x V (chaos), with BLOSUM62-based TCRdist applied between CDR3 peptides within each V-J. Welch's t-statistics and random forest reduced around 520 V-J features to fewer than 15, which were used in a naive Bayes classifier (R e1071). Clones were called with MiXCR by TCRdb after fastp trimmed the public reads at Q25, and only in-frame beta chains were retained. Every entry covers one CDR3 protein and lists the most common genes and DNA from its rows. The V and J calls and clone size are TCRdb's, not the authors'. The sample data list some 700,000 distinct CDR3 sequences, and about 18% of these were observed just once. 15% of the sample lies in the top ten.

From its cysteine to its phenylalanine, the CDR3 spans 15 amino acids. The sequence is cut down to CDR3 DNA, 45 bases in frame from base 1. Unmatched junction bases come to 9, with V trimmed by 7 bases and J by 5 bases. Per the germline V gene, SGHTA is the CDR1 and FQGTGA is the CDR2. This clonotype was recorded at least ten times. Its binding antigen is unknown. Qualities for individual bases were not recorded, and no much larger clone is one base off. This receptor was taken from a man in his fifties or sixties with Graves' hyperthyroidism. Recombination connected TRBV7-3 to TRBJ2-1; the central 9 bases match TRBD2. The sample taken for sequencing was blood. CDR3 reads: CASMVGLAGNNEQFF. The base sequence is TGTGCCAGCATGGTCGGGCTAGCGGGAAACAATGAGCAGTTCTTC.